This T cell receptor beta chain is drawn from a study of T cell responses to AZD1222 COVID-19 vaccine. Study summary: Second doses that came at about 4 or about 12 weeks were put together. General study points: In the spike-specific TCR repertoire, nearly half reportedly target unmutated variant regions. Researchers report vaccine-associated CD4 TCRs spanning spike, with dominance at 160-218 and 743-854. Clonal diversity may have been underestimated in mostly white British donors.

A note on this clone: Its antigen remains unidentified.

Assay: immunoSEQ multiplex PCR; the TCRdb copy retains only in-frame clones and omits some. The repertoire holds fewer than 150,000 clones, approximately 86% seen once, with less than 8% in the top ten. The material sequenced was peripheral blood, taken on day 0 of AZD1222 vaccination. This sequence originates from an adult in good health.

CDR3 in amino acids: CASSLGDREGGYTF. The DNA for the CDR3 is TGCGCCAGCAGCCTTGGGGACAGGGAGGGTGGCTACACCTTC. The J gene is TRBJ1-2, the V gene TRBV5-1; TRBD1 aligns across 9 bases. The CDR3 sequence is 14 residues long. CDR1 and CDR2 from the germline V gene are SGHRS and YFSETQ. V lost 4 bases to trimming and J lost 7 bases; unmatched junction nucleotides: 8. Variable domain in full (rest from reference TRBV5-1 and TRBJ1-2): KAGVTQTPRYLIKTRGQQVTLSCSPISGHRSVSWYQQTPGQGLQFLFEYFSETQRNKGNFPGRFSGRQFSNSRSEMNVSTLELGDSALYLCASSLGDREGGYTFGSGTRLTVV.